These T cell receptor beta chains were read from a single sample in a study of CXCR3-negative and CXCR3-positive naive CD8 T cells. TCRdb re-analyzed the 5' RACE reads; it lists each CDR3 protein once, without DNA. Across approximately 74,000 distinct CDR3 sequences, the top ten clones capture roughly 1.4% of the sample. The sample was naive CXCR3- CD8+ T cells from blood. These receptors originate from a human donor in good health. Some clones in this sample may be carry-over from other donors' samples. Both conserved end residues are part of each CDR3. Some rows mark clone size as missing; the rest say once, few, many or name a class of expanded clone.

size	V	J	CDR3
.	TRBV20-1	TRBJ2-7	CSARERVGGGPYEQYF
.	TRBV28	TRBJ1-1	CASSPTGGESAFF
.	TRBV28	TRBJ2-7	CASSLGTGAFYEQYF
.	TRBV5-1	TRBJ2-4	CASSDRDKAKNIQYF
.	TRBV20-1	TRBJ2-1	CSARDQGNFYNEQFF
.	TRBV4-3	TRBJ2-1	CASSQEGGSAYEQFF
.	TRBV12-3/TRBV12-4	TRBJ2-5	CASSWGQGAETQYF
.	TRBV12-3/TRBV12-4	TRBJ2-5	CASSTSGGIPIQTQYF
.	TRBV29-1	TRBJ2-2	CSVRGVNTGELFF
.	TRBV12-3/TRBV12-4	TRBJ2-3	CASSLGPPTDTQYF
.	TRBV4-1	TRBJ2-2	CASSHPPTSGGNTGELFF
.	TRBV20-1	TRBJ2-7	CSAPGRTSYEQYF
.	TRBV24-1	TRBJ2-2	CATSAWDRVNTGELFF
.	TRBV28	TRBJ2-3	CASSFIAGTEFPDTQYF
.	TRBV10-3	TRBJ2-7	CAISRGIGVYEQYF
.	TRBV6-2/TRBV6-3	TRBJ2-5	CASSDPKTSAQETQYF
.	TRBV20-1	TRBJ1-1	CSARGTPGEAFF
.	TRBV5-1	TRBJ2-7	CASSLEGTQYF
.	TRBV20-1	TRBJ2-7	CSARNTGFHGSSYEQYF
.	TRBV29-1	TRBJ2-7	CSVLDRDSYEQYF
.	TRBV11-2	TRBJ2-1	CASSLERGPPLHNEQFF
.	TRBV6-6	TRBJ1-1	CASRPPGAEAFF
.	TRBV5-1	TRBJ2-1	CASSSPSKGENKQFF
.	TRBV2	TRBJ2-5	CASSGPRWDRGETQYF
.	TRBV29-1	TRBJ2-1	CSVEDVAGQYNEQFF
.	TRBV29-1	TRBJ2-5	CSVEGGTNYQETQYF
.	TRBV11-3	TRBJ2-1	CASSLDQRRETHNEQFF
.	TRBV12-3/TRBV12-4	TRBJ1-1	CASSPGTGDTEAFF
.	TRBV7-3	TRBJ2-2	CASSSGLTNTGELFF
.	TRBV14	TRBJ2-1	CASSQALAGDYEQFF
.	TRBV2	TRBJ2-7	CASSLGQNSYEQYF
.	TRBV6-6	TRBJ2-5	CASSTPKETQYF
.	TRBV5-1	TRBJ2-2	CASSWTGLSGELFF
.	TRBV12-3/TRBV12-4	TRBJ2-3	CASSLADRNTQYF
.	TRBV9	TRBJ2-6	CASTTGSGANVLTF
.	TRBV12-3/TRBV12-4	TRBJ2-7	CASSSPGLAGVSSYEQYF
.	TRBV3-1	TRBJ1-2	CASSPSDRGRANYGYTF
.	TRBV5-1	TRBJ2-7	CASSLGTGTEFYEQYF
.	TRBV12-3/TRBV12-4	TRBJ1-6	CASGEDGKMNSPLHF
.	TRBV20-1	TRBJ2-7	CSARGTSGIDEQYF
.	TRBV29-1	TRBJ2-7	CSVAGQTYEQYF
.	TRBV2	TRBJ2-7	CAGGQAYEQYF
medium-sized	TRBV20-1	TRBJ2-1	CSAPREGDYNEQFF
.	TRBV4-3	TRBJ2-7	CASSQDWDHSYEQYF
.	TRBV6-5	TRBJ2-7	CASSYPTGILYEQYF
.	TRBV7-2	TRBJ2-5	CASSPRARVHGLGETQYF
.	TRBV27	TRBJ2-2	CASSSRLAGVLGELFF
.	TRBV5-5	TRBJ2-7	CASSLASGSYEQYF
.	TRBV12-3/TRBV12-4	TRBJ1-1	CASSLGTGETEAFF
.	TRBV6-5	TRBJ2-1	CASSLAGGMHEQFF
.	TRBV23-1	TRBJ2-1	CASSKTTLTGGYSLRGGEQFF
.	TRBV11-3	TRBJ2-5	CASSLVAGVGETQYF
.	TRBV10-3	TRBJ2-7	CAISEGYEQYF
.	TRBV6-2/TRBV6-3	TRBJ2-7	CASSYSRAYEQYF